This T cell receptor (beta chain) stems from a study of a mutant IDH1 vaccine in newly diagnosed glioma. Study as a whole: Onset of vaccination occurred 4-6 weeks following radiotherapy alone, or with temozolomide cycles. Treated patients comprised about 60% males and around 40% females, mean age 40.4 years.

Germline loops: CDR1 SGHRS, CDR2 YFSETQ. The length of the CDR3 is 15 residues. V dropped 2 bases and J dropped 1; count of bases not matched to a gene: 1. Data came from immunoSEQ multiplex PCR; TCRdb stores just in-frame clones and leaves some out. The sample contains approximately 31,000 clones, 80% to 85% of which appear only once. Time point in this sample: week 47, end of study. The investigators gave 300 ug of mutant IDH1 20-mer peptide in each vaccine dose, together with topical imiquimod. Eight vaccinations went to patients in weeks 1, 3, 5, 7, 11, 15, 19, 23. Newly diagnosed WHO grade 3 or 4 IDH1-mutant, ATRX-lost astrocytomas were identified in the donors. With respect to this clone: Its antigen is as yet unknown.

Specimen: PBMCs, collected from a glioma patient whose treatment included an IDH1 peptide vaccine. This chain connects TRBV5-1 to TRBJ2-1, with 9 bases lining up with TRBD2. This sequence was found in a man between 25 and 39 years old with glioma. The CDR3 coding sequence is TGCGCCAGCAGCTTCGCGGGAGGGTCCTACAATGAGCAGTTCTTC. Amino acids: CASSFAGGSYNEQFF.